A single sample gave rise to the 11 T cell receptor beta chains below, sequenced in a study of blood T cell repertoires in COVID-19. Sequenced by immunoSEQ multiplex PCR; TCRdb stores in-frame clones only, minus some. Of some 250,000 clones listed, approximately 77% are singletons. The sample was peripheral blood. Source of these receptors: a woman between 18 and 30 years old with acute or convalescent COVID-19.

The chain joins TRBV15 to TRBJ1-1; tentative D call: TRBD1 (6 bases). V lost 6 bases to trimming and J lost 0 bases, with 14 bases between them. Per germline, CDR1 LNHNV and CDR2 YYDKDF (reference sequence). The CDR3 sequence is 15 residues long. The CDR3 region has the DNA TGTGCCACCAGTATCGTAGACAGGTTGAACACTGAAGCTTTCTTT. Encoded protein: CATSIVDRLNTEAFF.

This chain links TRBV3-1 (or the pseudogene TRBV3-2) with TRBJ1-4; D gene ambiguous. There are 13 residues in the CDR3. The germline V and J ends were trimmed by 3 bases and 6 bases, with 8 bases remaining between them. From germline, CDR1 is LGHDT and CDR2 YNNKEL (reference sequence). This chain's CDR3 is CASSHLMDEKLFF. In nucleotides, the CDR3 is TGTGCCAGCAGCCACCTAATGGATGAAAAACTGTTTTTT.

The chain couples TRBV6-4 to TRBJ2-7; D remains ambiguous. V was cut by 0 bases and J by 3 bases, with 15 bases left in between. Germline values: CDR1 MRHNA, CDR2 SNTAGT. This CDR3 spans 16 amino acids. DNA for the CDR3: TGTGCCAGCAGTGACTCACTACCAGTCCCCTTCTACGAGCAGTACTTC. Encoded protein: CASSDSLPVPFYEQYF.

CDR3 in DNA: TGTGCCATCAGTGAGTGGGCGGGCGGGAACACTGAAGCTTTCTTT. Translation: CAISEWAGGNTEAFF. V is TRBV10-3 and J is TRBJ1-1; no firm D call. Deletions cut 1 base from V and 1 base from J, with 10 bases between. The CDR3 has 15 residues. The germline V gene encodes CDR1 ENHRY and CDR2 SYGVKD.

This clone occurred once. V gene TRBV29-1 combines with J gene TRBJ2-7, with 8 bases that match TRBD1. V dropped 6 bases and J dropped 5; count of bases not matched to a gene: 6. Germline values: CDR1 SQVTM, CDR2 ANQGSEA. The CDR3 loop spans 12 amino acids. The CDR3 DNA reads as TGCAGCGTCGCCGGGACAGGAAACGAGCAGTACTTC. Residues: CSVAGTGNEQYF.

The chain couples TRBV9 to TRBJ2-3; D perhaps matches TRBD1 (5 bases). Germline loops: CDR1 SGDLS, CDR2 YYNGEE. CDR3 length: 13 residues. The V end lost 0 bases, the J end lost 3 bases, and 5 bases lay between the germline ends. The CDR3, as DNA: TGTGCCAGCAGCGTAGGACAGACAGATACGCAGTATTTT. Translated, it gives CASSVGQTDTQYF.

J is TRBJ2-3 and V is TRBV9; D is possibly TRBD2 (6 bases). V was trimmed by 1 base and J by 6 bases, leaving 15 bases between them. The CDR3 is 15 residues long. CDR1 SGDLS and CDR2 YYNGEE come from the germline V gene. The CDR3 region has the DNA TGTGCCAGCAGCGTAACGGGCGGGATTGGGGATACGCAGTATTTT. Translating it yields CASSVTGGIGDTQYF. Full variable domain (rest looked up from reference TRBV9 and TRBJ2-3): DSGVTQTPKHLITATGQRVTLRCSPRSGDLSVYWYQQSLDQGLQFLIQYYNGEERAKGNILERFSAQQFPDLHSELNLSSLELGDSALYFCASSVTGGIGDTQYFGPGTRLTVL.

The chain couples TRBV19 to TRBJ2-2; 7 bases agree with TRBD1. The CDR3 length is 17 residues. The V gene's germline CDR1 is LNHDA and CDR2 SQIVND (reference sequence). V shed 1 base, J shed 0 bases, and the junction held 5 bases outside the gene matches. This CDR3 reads CASSIAVGQPNTGELFF. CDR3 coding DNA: TGTGCCAGTAGTATAGCGGTGGGACAGCCGAACACCGGGGAGCTGTTTTTT.

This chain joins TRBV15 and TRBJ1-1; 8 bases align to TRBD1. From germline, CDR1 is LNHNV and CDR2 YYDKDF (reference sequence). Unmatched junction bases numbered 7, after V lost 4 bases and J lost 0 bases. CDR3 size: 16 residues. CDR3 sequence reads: CATSTDRGTMNTEAFF. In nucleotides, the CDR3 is TGTGCCACCAGCACCGACAGGGGCACTATGAACACTGAAGCTTTCTTT.

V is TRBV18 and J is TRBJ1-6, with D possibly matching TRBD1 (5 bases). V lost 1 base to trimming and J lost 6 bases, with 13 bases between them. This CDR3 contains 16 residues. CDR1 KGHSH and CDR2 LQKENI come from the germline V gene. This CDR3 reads CASSPQERQFNSPLHF. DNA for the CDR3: TGTGCCAGCTCACCACAAGAACGACAGTTTAATTCACCCCTCCACTTT. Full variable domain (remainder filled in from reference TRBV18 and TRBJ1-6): NAGVMQNPRHLVRRRGQEARLRCSPMKGHSHVYWYRQLPEEGLKFMVYLQKENIIDESGMPKERFSAEFPKEGPSILRIQQVVRGDSAAYFCASSPQERQFNSPLHFGNGTRLTVT.

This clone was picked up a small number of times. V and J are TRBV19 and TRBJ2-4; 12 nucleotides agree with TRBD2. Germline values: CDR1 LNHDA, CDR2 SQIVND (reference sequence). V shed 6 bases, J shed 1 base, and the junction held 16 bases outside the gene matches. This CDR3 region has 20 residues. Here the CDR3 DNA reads TGTGCCAGTAGACCAGCCCCCGCTAGCGGGAGGGTCTGGGCCAAAAACATTCAGTACTTC. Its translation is CASRPAPASGRVWAKNIQYF.